This T cell receptor (beta chain) stems from a study of chemoradiotherapy in HPV16-positive cancers (dated by TCRdb to between 2021 and 2023). The study in broad terms: Functional T-cell assays on cells from a couple of HPV16-positive patients defined candidate HPV-specific T-cell clones and common TCR motifs. Whether T-cell immunity against the HPV oncoproteins E6 and E7 changes during chemoradiotherapy and whether survival is affected by this immunity were examined in the study. The candidate HPV-specific TCRs and motifs were then tracked in TCR repertoires from under 100 patients with HPV-related cancers. Overall study outcomes, separate from this receptor: In HPV16-positive patients, expansion of HPV-responsive T cells during chemoradiotherapy was found to be associated with improved recurrence-free survival. Expansion of candidate HPV-specific clones and E7-related TCR motifs was observed in the tumor microenvironment during treatment, whereas no such expansion was observed for non-HPV-specific T cells. The survival association was reported for HPV16-positive patients, and the functional definition of HPV-specific T cells was derived from only two HPV16-positive patients.

This clone is labeled medium-sized (0.01 to 0.1%). Its recognized antigen is unknown. Base qualities were left out, and no much larger clone turns up one base away. The CDR3 sequence holds 15 residues, the cysteine and phenylalanine included. Left in the record is the CDR3 DNA by itself, 45 bases read in frame from the first base. Trimming leaves V shorter by 5 bases and J shorter by 5 bases, with the junction holding 7 bases beyond the gene matches. Reading the germline V gene (reference sequence) gives CDR1 SEHNR and CDR2 FQNEAQ. Preparation of the library involved the immunoSEQ multiplex PCR assay. TCRdb holds this immuneACCESS table with in-frame rearrangements only. Some clones are missing; in checked studies, unresolved V genes explain under half, and the rest has no known cause. The sample profile shows some 11,000 clones; over 75% of them were found once. Approximately 1% of the sample rests with the top ten.

Because repertoires were sampled repeatedly during chemoradiotherapy, clonal expansion in the tumor microenvironment could be followed. Recombination joined TRBV7-9 with TRBJ1-4; TRBD1 agrees with 8 junctional bases. The TCR was taken from a human donor with HPV-associated anogenital cancer. The sample here was taken from a patient who underwent chemoradiotherapy. The CDR3 reads CASSPAGTGNEKLFF. The DNA sequence reads TGTGCCAGCAGCCCCGCCGGGACAGGAAATGAAAAACTGTTTTTT.